The rows below give T cell receptor beta chains drawn from one sample of a study of CD8 T cells in ankylosing spondylitis. TCRdb re-derived calls from the 5' RACE reads in MiXCR, one entry per CDR3 protein. The repertoire holds hundreds of thousands of distinct CDR3 sequences, with approximately 12% as singletons. Sequenced material: blood, either unsorted or a sorted T cell fraction (not recorded which). All receptors come from a male donor with ankylosing spondylitis. CDR3s include the opening cysteine and the closing phenylalanine or tryptophan. Each record gives: D gene, clone size, V gene, J gene, CDR3 DNA, CDR3 protein. The D gene is left open where the match is weak. The size field is filled for only some rows; it gives once, few, many or a size class.

TRBD1	few	TRBV11-2	TRBJ1-1	TGTGCCAGCAGCCAAGGACTAAGGACAGGGACCATGGGCACTGAAGCTTTCTTT	CASSQGLRTGTMGTEAFF
-	many	TRBV6-5	TRBJ2-3	TGTGCCAGCAGTTACTCCATCTCTCGAAGTACGCAGTATTTT	CASSYSISRSTQYF
TRBD1	few	TRBV2	TRBJ1-1	TGTGCCAGCAGTGCCGGGGGGACAGGGACCACTGAAGCTTTCTTT	CASSAGGTGTTEAFF
TRBD1	-	TRBV5-1	TRBJ1-4	TGCGCCAGCAGCTACAGGGGCGGGGAGGAAAAACTGTTTTTT	CASSYRGGEEKLFF
-	few	TRBV7-2	TRBJ2-7	TGTGCCAGCGCGCCCAGTAGTGGCTACGAGCAGTACTTC	CASAPSSGYEQYF
TRBD2	few	TRBV7-3	TRBJ2-3	TGTGCCAGCAGCTTATCTTGGGGGGGTGATACGCAGTATTTT	CASSLSWGGDTQYF
-	-	TRBV7-9	TRBJ2-1	TGTGCCAGCAGCTCCCGGGTATTTAATGAGCAGTTCTTC	CASSSRVFNEQFF
TRBD2	-	TRBV28	TRBJ2-2	TGTGCCAGCAGTTCCCCTAGCGGGAGAGGCGACGGGGAGCTGTTTTTT	CASSSPSGRGDGELFF
-	-	TRBV7-9	TRBJ1-4	TGTGCCAGCAGCCTAGGGGACACCGCAACTAATGAAAAACTGTTTTTT	CASSLGDTATNEKLFF
-	-	TRBV15	TRBJ1-2	TGTGCCACCAGCAGAGGGACGGGCTACACCTTC	CATSRGTGYTF
-	-	TRBV20-1	TRBJ1-1	TGCAGTGCTCCTATCCCAGCGGGGGCTGAAGCTTTCTTT	CSAPIPAGAEAFF
-	few	TRBV6-1	TRBJ2-2	TGTGCCAGCAGCCTGCTTGGGGGAGCTAACACCGGGGAGCTGTTTTTT	CASSLLGGANTGELFF
TRBD2	few	TRBV4-1	TRBJ2-1	TGCGCCAGCAGCCAAGATGGCCCCGCTAGCGGGACCTACAATGAGCAGTTCTTC	CASSQDGPASGTYNEQFF
TRBD2	-	TRBV28	TRBJ2-1	TGTGCCAGCAGCCCGCCGGGACTAATGTCGCCTGAGCAGTTCTTC	CASSPPGLMSPEQFF
-	-	TRBV7-9	TRBJ2-5	TGTGCCAGCAGCCCCTCCCTGGCGGGCCAAGAGACCCAGTACTTC	CASSPSLAGQETQYF
-	many	TRBV5-1	TRBJ2-5	TGCGCCAGCAACGGGAACCAAGAGACCCAGTACTTC	CASNGNQETQYF
TRBD1	few	TRBV20-1	TRBJ1-1	TGCAGTGCGACGACCGGGACAGGGTTCACTGAAGCTTTCTTT	CSATTGTGFTEAFF
-	few	TRBV6-2/TRBV6-3	TRBJ1-2	TGTGCCAGCAGTTACCCCGGGAACCGGGGCTACACCTTC	CASSYPGNRGYTF
-	-	TRBV7-2	TRBJ2-3	TGTGCCAGCAGCTTAGAGGGGGGGACCGGCACAGATACGCAGTATTTT	CASSLEGGTGTDTQYF
TRBD2	few	TRBV20-1	TRBJ2-7	TGCAGTGCTCCGGTAGCGGGGGGGCTCGAGCAGTACTTC	CSAPVAGGLEQYF
-	many	TRBV29-1	TRBJ2-7	TGCAGCGTTGAAGGACATGGGGATTACGAGCAGTACTTC	CSVEGHGDYEQYF
-	many	TRBV20-1	TRBJ2-3	TGCAGTGCCACAGACGGCAACACAGATACGCAGTATTTT	CSATDGNTDTQYF
-	-	TRBV5-1	TRBJ1-4	TGCGCCAGCAGCTTTGAGGATTCGAGTGAAAAACTGTTTTTT	CASSFEDSSEKLFF
-	few	TRBV15	TRBJ1-2	TGTGCCACCAGCAGTCGAATAGCTAACTATGGCTACACCTTC	CATSSRIANYGYTF
TRBD1	-	TRBV19	TRBJ2-7	TGTGCCAGTAGTATTATGGGGACAGGGAAATCCTACGAGCAGTACTTC	CASSIMGTGKSYEQYF
TRBD1	many	TRBV29-1	TRBJ2-1	TGCAGCGTTGAAACTTCTACAGGGGACTCCTACAATGAGCAGTTCTTC	CSVETSTGDSYNEQFF
-	many	TRBV7-9	TRBJ1-1	TGTGCCAGCAGCTTAACCGGGGTCACTGAAGCTTTCTTT	CASSLTGVTEAFF
-	-	TRBV5-1	TRBJ2-4	TGCGCCAGCAGCTTTAATCCAGGACGTGACATTCAGTACTTC	CASSFNPGRDIQYF
TRBD2	-	TRBV7-2	TRBJ2-7	TGTGCCAGCAGCCATAGCGGGATAGGGTCCTACGAGCAGTACTTC	CASSHSGIGSYEQYF
-	few	TRBV2	TRBJ2-1	TGTGCCAGCAGTGTAACCTATGAGCAGTTCTTC	CASSVTYEQFF
-	few	TRBV28	TRBJ1-2	TGTGCCAGCAGTTTACCCCCCGGCAGGGCTCTAGATGGCTACACCTTC	CASSLPPGRALDGYTF
-	-	TRBV12-3/TRBV12-4	TRBJ2-1	TGTGCCAGCAGTTCCGGGACCCACTACAATGAGCAGTTCTTC	CASSSGTHYNEQFF
TRBD2	many	TRBV15	TRBJ2-1	TGTGCCACCAGCAGAGGACTAGCGGCCTACAATGAGCAGTTCTTC	CATSRGLAAYNEQFF
TRBD2	-	TRBV12-3/TRBV12-4	TRBJ2-5	TGTGCCAACAGTTTGGCGGGAGTCAAGAAGACCCAGTACTTC	CANSLAGVKKTQYF
-	many	TRBV6-5	TRBJ1-1	TGTGCCAGCAGTTACGTAGGAGAAGGAGCTTTCTTT	CASSYVGEGAFF
-	few	TRBV4-3	TRBJ1-6	TGCGCCAGCAGCCAAGATCCGCAGTATAATTCACCCCTCCACTTT	CASSQDPQYNSPLHF
-	-	TRBV14	TRBJ2-3	TGTGCCAGCAGCCTCCCAGGGACGGGAACAGATACGCAGTATTTT	CASSLPGTGTDTQYF
-	-	TRBV12-5	TRBJ1-1	TGTGCTAGTGGTTTAGCACTGGGTAAGGCTGAAGCTTTCTTT	CASGLALGKAEAFF
TRBD1	-	TRBV10-3	TRBJ1-6	TGTGCCATCAGGGGCGGGACAGAGGGATCACCCCTCCACTTT	CAIRGGTEGSPLHF
TRBD2	-	TRBV7-2	TRBJ2-1	TGTGCCAGCAGCCTACTAGCGGGGCCATCCTACAATGAGCAGTTCTTC	CASSLLAGPSYNEQFF
TRBD2	-	TRBV18	TRBJ2-1	TGTGCCAGCTCACCTTCTCTAGCGGGAAATGAGCAGTTCTTC	CASSPSLAGNEQFF
TRBD2	many	TRBV20-1	TRBJ2-7	TGCAGTGCTAGCGGGGGGAACTCCTACGAGCAGTACTTC	CSASGGNSYEQYF
-	few	TRBV4-1	TRBJ2-1	TGCGCCAGCAGCCCTACCCACCCAAATTACAATGAGCAGTTCTTC	CASSPTHPNYNEQFF
TRBD2	many	TRBV10-3	TRBJ2-7	TGTGCCATCAGATCGCTGACTAGCGGGGAACGCTACGAGCAGTACTTC	CAIRSLTSGERYEQYF
-	-	TRBV7-8	TRBJ1-6	TGTGCCAGCAGAGAAGGCCCGGCCGGGTTACCTTCACCCCTCCACTTT	CASREGPAGLPSPLHF
-	-	TRBV18	TRBJ2-1	TGTGCCAGCTCACCAAGGCCTAGCGACGATGAGCAGTTCTTC	CASSPRPSDDEQFF
-	once	TRBV4-1	TRBJ2-1	TGCGCCAGCAGCCAACGGGTACCATGGGGTGAGCAGTTCTTC	CASSQRVPWGEQFF
-	many	TRBV12-3/TRBV12-4	TRBJ2-7	TGTGCCAGCAGTTTAGGGGACTTGAGCTCCTACGAGCAGTACTTC	CASSLGDLSSYEQYF
-	-	TRBV20-1	TRBJ2-1	TGCAGTGCTAGTGGTAGCGGCATAAATGAGCAGTTCTTC	CSASGSGINEQFF
-	-	TRBV3-1	TRBJ1-1	TGTGCCAGCAGCCGCCACAGTGGGTTCGACACTGAAGCTTTCTTT	CASSRHSGFDTEAFF
-	few	TRBV5-4	TRBJ1-2	TGTGCCAGCAGCTTGGACACCTATGGCTACACCTTC	CASSLDTYGYTF
-	-	TRBV4-3	TRBJ2-1	TGCGCCAGCAGCCAAGTAGGAGAATCTGAGCAGTTCTTC	CASSQVGESEQFF
-	few	TRBV5-1	TRBJ2-3	TGCGCCAGCAGCGCCGGGGGCAGCGGGACTAGCACAGATACGCAGTATTTT	CASSAGGSGTSTDTQYF
-	few	TRBV20-1	TRBJ2-3	TGCAGTGCTGTTTTTGGGGGGAGCACAGATACGCAGTATTTT	CSAVFGGSTDTQYF
TRBD1	few	TRBV12-3/TRBV12-4	TRBJ1-1	TGTGCCAGCAGTTTGGGACAGGGAGTGGAAGCTTTCTTT	CASSLGQGVEAFF
TRBD2	few	TRBV7-2	TRBJ2-1	TGTGCCAGCAGCCAGGCGGCTAGCGGGAAGAATGAGCAGTTCTTC	CASSQAASGKNEQFF
-	-	TRBV6-2/TRBV6-3	TRBJ1-5	TGTGCCAGCAGTTATCGAGGCGGGGGCATTCAGCCCCAGCATTTT	CASSYRGGGIQPQHF
-	few	TRBV5-4	TRBJ2-7	TGTGCCAGCAGGTCGGACTTGGGGGCCTACGAGCAGTACTTC	CASRSDLGAYEQYF